This T cell receptor beta chain was documented in a study of cytomegalovirus exposure and HLA in healthy donors. Study details: Genotyping of roughly 400 donors showed that over 80% belonged to the Caucasian-associated ancestry cluster.

Researchers ran the PCR with 60 Vbeta and 13 Jbeta primers. The table came from immunoSEQ multiplex PCR; TCRdb's copy has only in-frame clones and leaves some out. The sample has some 130,000 clones, 70% to 85% seen once. Findings of the study overall: According to a later analysis, most TCR beta chains associated with CMV appeared HLA-restricted.

All donors participated as healthy donors of bone marrow. This clone was detected only a few times. As yet, its antigen is unknown. Sequenced input: PBMCs. The source of this sequence is a man aged 40-55 years in good health and CMV-seropositive.

The CDR3: CASSESRQTGGYTF. The CDR3 DNA follows: TGTGCCAGCAGTGAATCGAGACAGACGGGTGGCTACACCTTC. This chain uses TRBV6-1 with TRBJ1-2; D is perhaps TRBD1 (5 bases). The germline gives CDR1 MNHNS, CDR2 SASEGT. CDR3 length: 14 residues. V was clipped by 2 bases and J by 7 bases, with 14 bases between them.